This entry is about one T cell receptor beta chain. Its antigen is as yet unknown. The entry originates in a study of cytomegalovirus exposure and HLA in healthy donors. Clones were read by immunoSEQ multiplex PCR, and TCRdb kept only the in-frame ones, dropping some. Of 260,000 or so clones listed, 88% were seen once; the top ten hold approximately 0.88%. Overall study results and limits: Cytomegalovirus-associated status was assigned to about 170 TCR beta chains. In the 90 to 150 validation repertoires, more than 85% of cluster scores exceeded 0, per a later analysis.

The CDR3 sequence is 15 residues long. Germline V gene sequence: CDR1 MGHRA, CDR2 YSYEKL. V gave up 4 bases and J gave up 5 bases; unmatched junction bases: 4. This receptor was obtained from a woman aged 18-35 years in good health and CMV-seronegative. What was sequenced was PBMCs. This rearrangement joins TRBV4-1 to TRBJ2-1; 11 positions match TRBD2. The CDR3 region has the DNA TGCGCCAGCAGCCCGGGACTAGCGGATAACAATGAGCAGTTCTTC. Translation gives CASSPGLADNNEQFF.